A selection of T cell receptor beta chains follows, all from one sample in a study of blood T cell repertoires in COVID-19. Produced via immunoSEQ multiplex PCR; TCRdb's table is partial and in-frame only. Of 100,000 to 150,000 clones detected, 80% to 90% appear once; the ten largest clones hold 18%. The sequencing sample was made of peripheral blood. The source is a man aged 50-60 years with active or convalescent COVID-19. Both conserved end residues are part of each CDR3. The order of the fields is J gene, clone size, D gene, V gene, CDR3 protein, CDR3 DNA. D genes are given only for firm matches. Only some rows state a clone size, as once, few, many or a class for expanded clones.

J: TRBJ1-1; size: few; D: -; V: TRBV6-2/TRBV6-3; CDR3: CASSSASYNTEAFF; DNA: TGTGCCAGCAGTTCCGCTAGTTACAACACTGAAGCTTTCTTT
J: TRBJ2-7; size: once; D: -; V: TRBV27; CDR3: CASSLQGNTDEQYF; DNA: TGTGCCAGCAGTTTACAGGGCAATACGGACGAGCAGTACTTC
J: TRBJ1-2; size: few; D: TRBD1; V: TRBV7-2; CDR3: CASSLKDRVPVDF; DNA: TGTGCCAGCAGCTTAAAGGACAGGGTCCCCGTTGACTTC
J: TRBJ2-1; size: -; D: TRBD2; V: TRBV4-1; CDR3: CASSQEKLAGYNEQFF; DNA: TGCGCCAGCAGCCAAGAAAAACTAGCGGGGTACAATGAGCAGTTCTTC
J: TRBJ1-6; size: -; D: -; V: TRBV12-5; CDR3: CASGLVLAGNYYNSPLHF; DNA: TGTGCTAGTGGTTTGGTACTGGCAGGGAATTACTATAATTCACCCCTCCACTTT
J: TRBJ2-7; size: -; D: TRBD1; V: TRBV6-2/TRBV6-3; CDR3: CASSPGTALSSLF; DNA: TGTGCCAGCAGCCCAGGGACAGCCTTAAGCTCCCTCTTC
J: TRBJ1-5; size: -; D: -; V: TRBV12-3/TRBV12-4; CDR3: CASSLAQDQPQHF; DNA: TGTGCCAGCAGTTTAGCGCAGGATCAGCCCCAGCATTTT
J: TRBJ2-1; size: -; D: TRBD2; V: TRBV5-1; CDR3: CASSFGTGTSGAGSYNEQFF; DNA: TGCGCCAGCAGCTTTGGGACCGGGACTAGCGGGGCAGGATCCTACAATGAGCAGTTCTTC
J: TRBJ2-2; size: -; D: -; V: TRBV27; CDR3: CASSLSWNRDTGELFF; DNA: TGTGCCAGCAGTTTATCGTGGAACCGGGACACCGGGGAGCTGTTTTTT
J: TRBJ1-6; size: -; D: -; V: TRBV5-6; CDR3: CASSKQADRHNSPLHF; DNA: TGTGCCAGCAGCAAACAGGCCGACCGACATAATTCACCCCTCCACTTT
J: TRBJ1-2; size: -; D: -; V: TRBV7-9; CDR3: CASSLADTDYGYTF; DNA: TGTGCCAGCAGCTTAGCCGACACAGACTATGGCTACACCTTC